Below, 14 T cell receptor beta chains from the same sample are listed, as sequenced in a study of beta chain features in type 1 diabetes. Sequencing targeted expressed TCRB transcripts, as all isolated RNA had been reverse transcribed. Profiling relied on immunoSEQ multiplex PCR, and the TCRdb table lists in-frame clones only, not all of them. The top ten hold 0.02% to 0.03% of the sample, which has 970,000 or so clones, about 17% seen once. Sequenced sample: naive CD4+ T cells from blood. The receptors originated from a woman between 18 and 29 years old in good health.

This clone was found once. This chain links TRBV7-9 with TRBJ1-2, with D perhaps matching TRBD1 (5 bases). Trimming took off 5 bases at V and 5 bases at J, with 12 bases between the two ends. Per germline, CDR1 SEHNR and CDR2 FQNEAQ (reference sequence). The CDR3 covers 13 residues. CDR3 coding DNA: TGTGCCAGCAGCCCCAGGGATTCATATGGCTACACCTTC. Translating gives CASSPRDSYGYTF.

The rearrangement uses TRBV11-2 and TRBJ2-2; the D is unclear. With 5 bases removed from V and 7 bases from J, the gap between germline ends came to 5 bases. Germline-derived CDR1 and CDR2 are SGHAT and FQNNGV. This CDR3 spans 11 amino acids. CDR3 sequence (DNA): TGTGCCAGCAGCCCCTTCGGGGAGCTGTTTTTT. It is translated as CASSPFGELFF.

This clone occurred a few times. The V call is TRBV10-3, the J call TRBJ2-7; 8 nucleotides match TRBD1. Trimming took 4 bases from V and 5 from J; bases not matched to a gene: 7. The germline V gene has CDR1 ENHRY and CDR2 SYGVKD. The length of the CDR3 is 14 residues. Written as DNA, the CDR3 is TGTGCCATCAGTGGCCGGACAGGGTCGAACGAGCAGTACTTC. Translated: CAISGRTGSNEQYF.

In its sample, this clone was seen a few times. V and J are TRBV2 and TRBJ1-1; 9 bases map to TRBD1. The length of the CDR3 is 13 residues. V lost 7 bases to trimming and J lost 5 bases; unmatched junction nucleotides: 5. CDR1 SNHLY and CDR2 FYNNEI come from the germline V gene. CDR3 region: CASTGQGWTEAFF. DNA for the CDR3: TGTGCCAGCACGGGACAGGGATGGACTGAAGCTTTCTTT.

Concerning this clone itself: Since a much larger clone is just one base distant, this may be a read error. V is TRBV6-6 and J is TRBJ2-1, with 7 bases that match TRBD1. Trimming removed 6 bases from V and 2 bases from J; junction bases left unmatched: 4. CDR1 MNHNY and CDR2 SVGAGI come from the germline V gene (reference sequence). CDR3 length equals 14 residues. CDR3 sequence (DNA): TGTGCCAGCAGCGCCGGGACAGCCTACAATGAGCAGTTCTTC. This encodes CASSAGTAYNEQFF.

This chain connects TRBV14 to TRBJ2-5; tentatively, D is TRBD2 (5 bases). Trimming shortened V by 1 base and J by 4 bases, and 16 bases separated the two germline ends. Germline V CDR1 and CDR2: SGHDN, FVKESK. The CDR3 runs to 16 residues. CDR3 DNA: TGTGCCAGCAGCCAAGTGGGCGGGTCAAGAGGAGAGACCCAGTACTTC. Its protein product is CASSQVGGSRGETQYF.

The chain links TRBV15 to TRBJ2-7; 7 nucleotides align to TRBD1. V was clipped by 1 base and J by 0 bases; unmatched bases: 3. This CDR3 comprises 15 residues. Germline V gives CDR1 LNHNV, CDR2 YYDKDF (reference sequence). The CDR3 coding sequence is TGTGCCACCAGCAGAGGAACAGGGGTCTCCTACGAGCAGTACTTC. Protein sequence: CATSRGTGVSYEQYF.

This clone has only a few counts. At the DNA level, this CDR3 is encoded by other sequences in the same sample as well. The chain joins TRBV5-1 to TRBJ2-1; 8 nucleotides line up with TRBD2. Germline V gene sequence: CDR1 SGHRS, CDR2 YFSETQ. The CDR3 covers 20 residues. V was clipped by 4 bases and J by 1 base; unmatched bases: 19. The CDR3 bases are TGCGCCAGCAGCCTTCCCGGGGCGGGAGGCGGGAGCTCTTCCTACAATGAGCAGTTCTTC. It specifies CASSLPGAGGGSSSYNEQFF.

The chain employs TRBV7-2 and TRBJ2-2; D unresolved. The CDR3 loop spans 16 amino acids. Trimming stripped 3 bases from V and 0 bases from J, with 11 bases between. Looked up from germline, CDR1 is SGHTA and CDR2 is FQGNSA. CDR3 nucleotides: TGTGCCAGCAGCTTCCAGCAACTCGCGAACACCGGGGAGCTGTTTTTT. This sequence encodes CASSFQQLANTGELFF.

This rearrangement joins TRBV7-3 to TRBJ2-5; 7 bases map to TRBD2. Germline CDR1 and CDR2: SGHTA and FQGTGA. Trimming removed 5 bases from V and 4 bases from J; junction bases left unmatched: 10. This CDR3 is 15 amino acids long. For the CDR3, the DNA is TGTGCCAGCAGCAAAAGCGGGGAGTCGACAGAGACCCAGTACTTC. It codes for CASSKSGESTETQYF.

This clone showed up many times. The rearrangement uses TRBV13 and TRBJ2-2; D ambiguous. This CDR3 contains 15 residues. Trimming cost V 0 bases and J 6 bases, with 11 bases left between them. Germline values: CDR1 PRHDT, CDR2 FYEKMQ (reference sequence). The CDR3 coding sequence is TGTGCCAGCAGCTTAGGTACTCGTGTTTCCGGGGAGCTGTTTTTT. Protein product: CASSLGTRVSGELFF. Supplemented by reference TRBV13 and TRBJ2-2, the full variable domain reads AAGVIQSPRHLIKEKRETATLKCYPIPRHDTVYWYQQGPGQDPQFLISFYEKMQSDKGSIPDRFSAQQFSDYHSELNMSSLELGDSALYFCASSLGTRVSGELFFGEGSRLTVL.

The rearrangement uses TRBV6-6 and TRBJ2-3; no clear D gene. This CDR3 has 13 residues. V gave up 5 bases and J gave up 1 base, with 7 bases separating them. The germline V gene encodes CDR1 MNHNY and CDR2 SVGAGI (reference sequence). The CDR3, as DNA: TGTGCCAGCAGTCCGATACGCACAGATACGCAGTATTTT. The encoded protein is CASSPIRTDTQYF.

The chain combines TRBV10-3 with TRBJ1-4; D gene unclear. Germline V lookup: CDR1 ENHRY, CDR2 SYGVKD. The CDR3 sequence is 12 residues long. Trimming took off 5 bases at V and 8 bases at J, with 9 bases between the two ends. The CDR3 region has the DNA TGTGCCATCAGTCCTGATATCGAAAAACTGTTTTTT. Protein product: CAISPDIEKLFF.

Note on this clone: The same CDR3 also results from other DNA sequences found in this sample. V and J are TRBV18 and TRBJ1-5; 8 nucleotides match TRBD1. Germline-derived CDR1 and CDR2 are KGHSH and LQKENI. Trimming removed 3 bases from V and 6 bases from J; junction bases left unmatched: 1. This CDR3 comprises 13 residues. This chain's CDR3 is CASSPGQGQPQHF. The CDR3 bases are TGTGCCAGCTCACCCGGACAGGGTCAGCCCCAGCATTTT.